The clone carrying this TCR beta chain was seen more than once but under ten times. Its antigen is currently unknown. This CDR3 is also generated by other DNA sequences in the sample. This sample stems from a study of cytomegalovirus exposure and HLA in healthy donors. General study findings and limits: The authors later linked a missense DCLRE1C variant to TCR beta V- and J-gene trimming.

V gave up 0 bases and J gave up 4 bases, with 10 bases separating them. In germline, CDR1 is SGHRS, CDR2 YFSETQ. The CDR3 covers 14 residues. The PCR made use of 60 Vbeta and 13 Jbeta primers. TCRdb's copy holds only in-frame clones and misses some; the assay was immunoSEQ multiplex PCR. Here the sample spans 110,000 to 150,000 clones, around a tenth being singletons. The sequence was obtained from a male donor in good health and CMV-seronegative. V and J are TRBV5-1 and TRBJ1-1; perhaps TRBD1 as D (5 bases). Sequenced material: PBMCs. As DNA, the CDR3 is TGCGCCAGCAGCTTGGAGGGTAGGGGCACTGAAGCTTTCTTT. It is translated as CASSLEGRGTEAFF.